A single sample is the source of the 26 T cell receptor beta chains below, sequenced in a study of breast tumors, draining lymph nodes, adjacent tissues. Breast cancer patients provided tissue from their axillary draining lymph nodes. Using its own MiXCR run on the multiplex PCR reads, TCRdb lists one record per CDR3 protein. The sample lists 100,000 to 150,000 distinct CDR3 sequences; approximately 20% were seen once. Sequencing input: axillary lymph node tissue. All receptors come from a female donor with breast cancer. Some clones in this sample may be carry-over from other donors' samples.

This clonotype was found a few times. This sequence joins TRBV28 and TRBJ2-6; D might be TRBD2 (6 bases). Trimming cost V 3 bases and J 0 bases, with 12 bases left between them. From germline, CDR1 is MDHEN and CDR2 SYDVKM. The CDR3 loop spans 17 amino acids. CDR3 in amino acids: CASSLGGSSSGANVLTF. As DNA, the CDR3 is TGTGCCAGCAGTTTGGGGGGTTCCAGCTCTGGGGCCAACGTCCTGACTTTC.

With respect to this clonotype: Given a much more abundant clone one base away, this may be a read error. This sequence joins TRBV19 and TRBJ2-1, with D possibly matching TRBD2 (5 bases). Germline V lookup: CDR1 LNHDA, CDR2 SQIVND (reference sequence). Between the trimmed V and J ends, which lost 3 bases and 12 bases, there was a span of 12 bases. This CDR3 is built from 12 residues. The CDR3 DNA reads TGTGCCAGTAGTATGGGAGCAGGTTTGCAGTTCTTC. Encoded protein: CASSMGAGLQFF.

This clonotype was observed at least ten times. The chain carries TRBV9 and TRBJ2-3; D remains ambiguous. The CDR3 runs to 17 residues. Trimming shortened V by 0 bases and J by 6 bases, and 20 bases separated the two germline ends. Germline CDR1 is SGDLS and CDR2 is YYNGEE. The CDR3 loop reads CASSVAYQPTRSDTQYF. As DNA, the CDR3 is TGTGCCAGCAGCGTAGCCTACCAGCCAACGAGAAGTGATACGCAGTATTTT.

This clonotype was seen ten or more times. CDR3 coding DNA: TGTGCCAGCAGCTTAGGGACTGGAAACACCATATATTTT. Its translation: CASSLGTGNTIYF. The chain combines TRBV7-9 with TRBJ1-3; D is ambiguous. Trimming pared 1 base from V and 2 bases from J, leaving 3 bases between. The CDR3 covers 13 residues. Looked up from germline, CDR1 is SEHNR and CDR2 is FQNEAQ (reference sequence).

A note on this clonotype: The missing conserved phenylalanine or tryptophan at the end of this CDR3 makes a read error likely. The CDR3 here is CASYKAGDTGELFS. The CDR3 nucleotides are TGTGCCAGCTATAAGGCAGGGGACACCGGGGAGCTGTTTTCT. The V call is TRBV6-5, the J call TRBJ2-2; TRBD1 might be the D (6 bases). V lost 8 bases to trimming and J lost 3 bases, with 13 bases between them. Germline V gene sequence: CDR1 MNHEY, CDR2 SVGAGI. The CDR3 spans 14 residues.

This clonotype was detected a few times. The chain uses TRBV18 and TRBJ2-5, with D possibly being TRBD2 (5 bases). Germline loops: CDR1 KGHSH, CDR2 LQKENI. Trimming removed 2 bases at V and 5 bases at J, with 15 bases between. The CDR3 loop spans 15 amino acids. Here the CDR3 reads CASSPGPREWETQYF. The CDR3 DNA follows: TGTGCCAGCTCACCAGGGCCAAGGGAGTGGGAGACCCAGTACTTC.

The V call is TRBV6-5, the J call TRBJ2-1; D possibly corresponds to TRBD1 (6 bases). V lost 0 bases to trimming and J lost 5 bases, with 8 bases between them. This CDR3 contains 14 residues. Germline V gene sequence: CDR1 MNHEY, CDR2 SVGAGI. CDR3 sequence reads: CASSYSRGNNEQFF. The CDR3 DNA is TGTGCCAGCAGTTACTCCAGGGGCAACAATGAGCAGTTCTTC.

The sample holds many counts of this clonotype. The chain carries TRBV20-1 and TRBJ2-2; 13 bases line up with TRBD2. The J segment lost 7 bases and the V segment lost 6 bases, leaving 17 bases of the junction unmatched. The CDR3 extends over 18 amino acids. Germline values: CDR1 DFQATT, CDR2 SNEGSKA (reference sequence). In DNA, the CDR3 is TGCAGTGCGCTCGGATCCGGGACTAGCGGGATGGGGGACGGGGAGCTGTTTTTT. It is translated as CSALGSGTSGMGDGELFF.

Concerning this clonotype itself: A read error may explain this, as a much larger clone is one base away. The chain recombines TRBV3-1 with TRBJ2-7; D is undetermined. This CDR3 has 14 amino acids. Germline CDR1 reads LGHDT; CDR2 reads YNNKEL (reference sequence). CDR3 DNA sequence: TGTGCCTGCAGCCAAGTTGTTATCCCCTACGAGCAGTACTTC. Translated, it gives CACSQVVIPYEQYF.

Here the CDR3 reads CSARKVGSETRYF. The CDR3 DNA reads as TGCAGTGCTAGAAAAGTTGGATCTGAGACTCGGTACTTC. The chain joins TRBV20-1 to TRBJ2-5; D remains ambiguous. The CDR3 loop spans 13 amino acids. CDR1 and CDR2 (germline): DFQATT, SNEGSKA (reference sequence). V dropped 2 bases and J dropped 13 bases, with 20 bases sitting between them.

This clonotype occurred many times. The chain employs TRBV7-6 and TRBJ2-3, with no clear D. There are 15 residues in the CDR3. The V end lost 4 bases, the J end lost 3 bases, and 14 bases lay between the germline ends. Germline-derived CDR1 and CDR2 are SGHVS and FNYEAQ. CDR3 sequence: CASSSTSRRTDTQYF. The CDR3 bases are TGTGCCAGCAGCTCGACATCTAGACGGACAGATACGCAGTATTTT. Looking up the rest from reference TRBV7-6 and TRBJ2-3 gives the full variable domain: GAGVSQSPRYKVTKRGQDVALRCDPISGHVSLYWYRQALGQGPEFLTYFNYEAQQDKSGLPNDRFSAERPEGSISTLTIQRTEQRDSAMYRCASSSTSRRTDTQYFGPGTRLTVL.

The J gene is TRBJ1-2, the V gene TRBV6-1; 7 nucleotides agree with TRBD1. CDR3 length: 13 amino acids. With V trimmed by 6 bases and J by 4 bases, 5 bases remained unmatched. The germline gives CDR1 MNHNS, CDR2 SASEGT. The CDR3 DNA is TGTGCCAGCAGGCCGGGACAGCCCTATGGCTACACCTTC. Protein: CASRPGQPYGYTF.

The V call is TRBV2, the J call TRBJ1-5; weak D call: TRBD1 (6 bases). Germline V gene lookup returns CDR1 SNHLY and CDR2 FYNNEI. The V end was cut by 5 bases, the J end by 6 bases, with 20 bases between. CDR3 length equals 16 residues. The CDR3 DNA reads TGTGCCAGCAGTAGGGGGGGGGGGGAAGTGGTTCAGCCCCAGCATTTT. Amino acids: CASSRGGGEVVQPQHF.

This chain links TRBV28 with TRBJ1-5, with 10 bases aligning to TRBD1. The germline CDR1 and CDR2 sequences are MDHEN and SYDVKM. This CDR3 is 16 amino acids long. The V gene end was trimmed by 6 bases and the J gene end by 3 bases; junction bases not matched to a gene: 8. The CDR3 here is CASRSPGQGSNQPQHF. As DNA, the CDR3 is TGTGCCAGCAGGAGCCCGGGACAGGGGTCCAATCAGCCCCAGCATTTT.

This clonotype showed up many times. This chain joins TRBV19 and TRBJ2-2; 9 bases line up with TRBD2. CDR1 and CDR2 (germline): LNHDA, SQIVND (reference sequence). The length of the CDR3 is 15 residues. V lost 4 bases and J lost 5; bases outside the gene matches: 5. CDR3 residues: CASSKGAGGTGELFF. The CDR3 coding sequence is TGTGCCAGTAGTAAGGGAGCGGGAGGAACCGGGGAGCTGTTTTTT.

This clonotype was counted ten times or more. The V gene is TRBV6-1, the J gene TRBJ2-1; 7 nucleotides line up with TRBD2. CDR3 length: 14 amino acids. Trimming at V came to 7 bases and at J to 6 bases, leaving 9 bases not matched to a gene. CDR1 is MNHNS, CDR2 SASEGT, per germline. CDR3 region: CASKGSGPTNEQFF. The CDR3 DNA reads as TGTGCCAGCAAGGGTAGCGGGCCCACCAATGAGCAGTTCTTC.

This clonotype was seen repeatedly, ten times or more. The chain uses TRBV11-2 and TRBJ2-5; TRBD1 matches 8 bases. The CDR3 has 15 amino acids. V gave up 3 bases and J gave up 2 bases; unmatched junction bases: 5. Germline-derived CDR1 and CDR2 are SGHAT and FQNNGV. As DNA, the CDR3 is TGTGCCAGCAGCTTCACAGGGGGAAGGCAAGAGACCCAGTACTTC. It yields the protein CASSFTGGRQETQYF. The complete variable domain, with remaining parts taken from reference TRBV11-2 and TRBJ2-5, reads EAGVAQSPRYKIIEKRQSVAFWCNPISGHATLYWYQQILGQGPKLLIQFQNNGVVDDSQLPKDRFSAERLKGVDSTLKIQPAKLEDSAVYLCASSFTGGRQETQYFGPGTRLLVL.

The sample holds many counts of this clonotype. CDR3 protein: CASSQDNYGYTF. The DNA for the CDR3 is TGTGCCAGCAGCCAAGACAACTATGGCTACACCTTC. The chain recombines TRBV3-1 with TRBJ1-2, with D uncertain. CDR3 length equals 12 residues. V was trimmed by 0 bases and J by 2 bases, leaving 1 base between them. The germline V gene has CDR1 LGHDT and CDR2 YNNKEL (reference sequence). The whole variable domain, filled in from reference TRBV3-1 and TRBJ1-2, reads DTAVSQTPKYLVTQMGNDKSIKCEQNLGHDTMYWYKQDSKKFLKIMFSYNNKELIINETVPNRFSPKSPDKAHLNLHINSLELGDSAVYFCASSQDNYGYTFGSGTRLTVV.

This clonotype has at least ten counts. J is TRBJ2-3 and V is TRBV5-1; TRBD1 matches at 9 bases. Germline trimming cut 3 bases from V and 0 bases from J; bases unmatched to any gene: 5. The CDR3 is 16 residues long. CDR1 and CDR2 (germline): SGHRS, YFSETQ. The CDR3 sequence: CASSSGTGRSTDTQYF. CDR3 DNA: TGCGCCAGCAGCTCCGGGACAGGGAGGAGCACAGATACGCAGTATTTT.

This clonotype was seen repeatedly, ten times or more. The chain carries TRBV12-3 or TRBV12-4 and TRBJ2-5, with D unclear. This CDR3 region has 14 residues. Trimming left V 5 bases short and J 0 bases short, with 10 bases between. The CDR3, as DNA: TGTGCCAGCAGTCCCGGGCTAAACCAAGAGACCCAGTACTTC. It specifies CASSPGLNQETQYF.

With respect to this clonotype: A single base separates this from a much larger clone, so it may be a read error. The rearrangement links TRBV10-3 to TRBJ1-5, with TRBD1 as a possible D gene (5 bases). CDR1 and CDR2 (germline): ENHRY, SYGVKD. The germline V and J ends were trimmed by 5 bases and 2 bases, with 16 bases remaining between them. The CDR3 extends over 16 amino acids. The CDR3 sequence: CAISPWDVGGNQPQHF. The CDR3 bases are TGTGCCATCAGTCCCTGGGACGTAGGGGGCAATCAGCCCCAGCATTTT.

Worth noting for this clonotype: One base away lies a much larger clone, so this may be a sequencing read error. This sequence joins TRBV18 and TRBJ2-5; 10 bases line up with TRBD2. Germline V gene data show CDR1 as KGHSH and CDR2 as LQKENI. The CDR3 loop spans 15 amino acids. CDR3: CASSGLAEYQETQSF. DNA of the CDR3: TGTGCCAGCTCCGGACTAGCGGAGTACCAAGAGACCCAGTCCTTC.

The sample holds many counts of this clonotype. V and J are TRBV20-1 and TRBJ2-3; the match to TRBD2 covers 16 bases. V shed 6 bases and J 1 base; nucleotides not matched to a gene: 10. The CDR3 loop spans 18 amino acids. The germline V gene encodes CDR1 DFQATT and CDR2 SNEGSKA (reference sequence). Here the CDR3 DNA reads TGCAGTGCACCCTCGGGACTAGCGGGGGGGCCGGGCACAGATACGCAGTATTTT. Translated, it gives CSAPSGLAGGPGTDTQYF.

Details on this clonotype: A much larger clone lies a single base off, so this may be a read error. The chain links TRBV29-1 to TRBJ2-5; no definite D call. The CDR3 covers 11 residues. Trimming left V 7 bases short and J 4 bases short, with 10 bases between. Germline assignment: CDR1 SQVTM and CDR2 ANQGSEA. As DNA, the CDR3 is TGCAGCGCTCAGACTCTAGAGACCCAGTACTTC. Translation: CSAQTLETQYF.

This clonotype was recorded many times. This chain links TRBV5-1 with TRBJ2-7; 7 bases fit TRBD1. J gave up 2 bases and V 5 bases, and 7 bases lay outside the gene matches. The CDR3 runs to 14 residues. CDR1 is SGHRS and CDR2 is YFSETQ in the germline V gene. The CDR3 reads CASRMGQSAYEQYF. The CDR3 bases are TGCGCCAGCAGGATGGGACAGTCAGCCTACGAGCAGTACTTC.

This clonotype was seen many times. The CDR3 sequence is CSAPELNSYEQYF. The CDR3 DNA is TGCAGTGCTCCGGAACTAAACTCCTACGAGCAGTACTTC. V is TRBV20-1 and J is TRBJ2-7; D unresolved. The CDR3 is made up of 13 amino acids. Germline CDR1 is DFQATT and CDR2 is SNEGSKA (reference sequence). Trimming removed 5 bases at V and 0 bases at J, with 11 bases between.